The sequence of this T cell receptor beta chain was determined in a study of blood T cell repertoires in COVID-19 (dated by TCRdb to the early 2020s). In terms of the full investigation: The collaborator samples originated in the United States, Italy and Spain and spanned the acute and convalescent phases of COVID-19. The material from the prospective study consisted of cDNA or gDNA derived from T cells, B-cell-depleted T cells, or PBMCs. Subjects who had been exposed to COVID-19, were actively infected with it, or had recovered from it provided the deeply sampled blood TCRbeta repertoires that made up the dataset. The repertoires were made available in a free public database intended to serve as a resource for research on the immune response to SARS-CoV-2. Samples were obtained from the ongoing ImmuneRACE study (first 160 participants) and from 950 to 1,500 subjects provided by 6 global collaborators. A de-identified subject ID, COVID-19 status, age in years and sex were almost always included in the sample metadata. HLA class I and class II types, where available, came from metadata supplied by the sample provider rather than from assay-based typing.

The immunoSEQ Assay, a bias-controlled multiplex PCR, was used to amplify TCRbeta CDR3 regions from genomic DNA. In the source study's methods: The number of nucleated cells in each sample was estimated by amplification of reference gene primers within the assay. To quantify the absolute abundance of each unique TCRbeta CDR3 rearrangement, sequence reads were collapsed and filtered. For each sample, productive Simpson clonality was calculated by taking the square root of Simpson's diversity index across productive rearrangements. TCRdb obtained this table from immuneACCESS and retained in-frame rearrangements with V and J assigned. These tables miss some clones; where compared with another copy, unresolved V genes account for less than half of the shortfall, and the remainder is unexplained. The D gene and trimming were derived from the DNA, and the V and J assignments and clone size from that table. This sample lists some 220,000 clones; 70% to 90% were detected once. The ten largest clones add up to 2.9% of the sample.

Beyond this particular receptor, the publication reports: How much clinical and demographic metadata was included differed by source and by participant, and the metadata was provided uncurated.

With respect to this clone: Its target antigen remains unknown. Base quality data are lacking; no much larger clone is found one base away.

Trimming removed 4 bases from V and 2 bases from J, leaving 11 bases between the germline ends. The cysteine opens and the phenylalanine closes a CDR3 of 14 amino acids. Here the CDR3 DNA is all that survives: 42 bases in frame from base 1. The germline V gene yields SNHLY for CDR1 and FYNNEI for CDR2. Samples from volunteer blood donors who had recovered from COVID-19 were contributed by a second Seattle source. Collaborating institutions collected whole blood in K2EDTA tubes following their own protocols. For TCRbeta analysis, collaborator samples were shipped as frozen whole blood, as isolated PBMCs, or as DNA extracted from either sample type.

The V gene is TRBV2 and the J gene is TRBJ1-1, with TRBD1 as a weak D call on 5 bases. This receptor was taken from a man aged 45-60 years who had recovered from COVID-19. The sample was peripheral blood. The CDR3 reads CASSVMTVNTEAFF. The DNA is as follows: TGTGCCAGCAGTGTTATGACAGTTAACACTGAAGCTTTCTTT.